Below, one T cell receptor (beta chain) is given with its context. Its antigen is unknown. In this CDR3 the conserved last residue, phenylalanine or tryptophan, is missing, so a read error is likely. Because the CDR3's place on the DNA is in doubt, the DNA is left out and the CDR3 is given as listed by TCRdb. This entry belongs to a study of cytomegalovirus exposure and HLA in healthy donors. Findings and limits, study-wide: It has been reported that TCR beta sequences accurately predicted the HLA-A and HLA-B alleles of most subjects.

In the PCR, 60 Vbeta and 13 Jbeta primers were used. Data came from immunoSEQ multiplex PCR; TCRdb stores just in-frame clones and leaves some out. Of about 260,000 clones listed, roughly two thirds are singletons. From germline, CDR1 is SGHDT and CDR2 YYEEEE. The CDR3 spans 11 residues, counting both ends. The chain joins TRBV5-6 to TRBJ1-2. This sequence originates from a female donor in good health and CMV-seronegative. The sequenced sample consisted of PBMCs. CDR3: CASSLAPMRDL.